Described below is a single T cell receptor beta chain sequence and its context. Its target is unknown. This entry comes from a study of cytomegalovirus exposure and HLA in healthy donors. Points from the study as a whole: According to reports, the classifier identified cytomegalovirus status with high specificity and sensitivity. Per published accounts, TCR beta sequences correctly predicted the HLA-A and HLA-B alleles of most subjects. Data from an earlier analysis indicated that most TCR beta V segments were productive either about 87% or about 30% of the time.

PCR was performed using 60 Vbeta and 13 Jbeta primers. In the original processing: Counted up in a later analysis, unique TCR beta chains came to about 80 million, with around 10 million shared. The method was immunoSEQ multiplex PCR; TCRdb's version includes in-frame clones alone and lacks a portion of them. V, J and clone size are those of that table, while D and trimming were read from the DNA. Its table lists under 200,000 clones. The CDR3 spans 21 residues. The sample was PBMCs. This clonotype originated in a man in his thirties or forties in good health and CMV-seronegative. The chain uses TRBV21-1 and TRBJ2-1; TRBD1 is taken as the D call from the table, unchecked against the DNA. TRBV21-1 is an annotated pseudogene. CDR3 bases: TGTGCCAGCAGCAAATCCCCGGGACAGGGACCTGAACTCACCTCCTACAATGAGCAGTTCTTC. It codes for CASSKSPGQGPELTSYNEQFF.